This T cell receptor beta chain is from a study of cytotoxic CD8 clonotypes in ibrutinib-treated CLL. In the study overall: Within the patient group, approximately 10 were relapsed/refractory and around 15 treatment-naive, and approximately 17 were IGHV unmutated. Complete response was seen in 2 patients and partial in 24; about twelve progressed and roughly 14 stayed remitted after a median about six years.

Study results and limitations: Researchers report that baseline clonality outpaced age-matched healthy donors and tracked circulating CD8+ T-cell counts. At ibrutinib response, clonality increased, and at progression it declined back toward baseline.

TCRdb's copy holds only in-frame clones and misses some; the assay was immunoSEQ multiplex PCR. This sample has tens of thousands of clones, with less than 80% found just once. The CDR3 sequence is 13 residues long. The germline V and J ends were trimmed by 0 bases and 5 bases, with 7 bases remaining between them. Germline V gives CDR1 LGHNA, CDR2 YNFKEQ. This clone was picked up a small number of times. Its antigen is not known. The sample here was PBMCs, taken before ibrutinib treatment. The receptor was derived from a human donor with chronic lymphocytic leukemia. This chain connects TRBV4-2 to TRBJ1-2; possible D gene TRBD1, 5 bases. As DNA, the CDR3 is TGTGCCAGCAGCCAAGAGGGACTGTATGGCTACACCTTC. Amino acid sequence: CASSQEGLYGYTF.